Only one count was recorded for the clone carrying this T cell receptor beta chain. Its antigen is as yet unknown. V was clipped by 0 bases and J by 6 bases; unmatched bases: 3. Germline CDR1 and CDR2: SGHTS and YDEGEE. This CDR3 contains 14 residues. This entry comes from a study of cytomegalovirus exposure and HLA in healthy donors. General study findings and limits: Segments of the TCR beta V type were, in most cases, productive about 87% or about 30% of the time in an earlier analysis. Based on reports, TCR beta sequences accurately predicted HLA-A and HLA-B alleles for most subjects.

60 Vbeta and 13 Jbeta primers were used in PCR. The repertoire was sequenced with immunoSEQ multiplex PCR; TCRdb's copy has only in-frame clones and lacks some. This sample has approximately 100,000 clones, with 75% found just once. The chain has TRBV5-8 and TRBJ2-3; 8 bases are shared with TRBD2. The clonotype comes from a man aged 50 to 60 in good health and CMV-seronegative. Sequencing was performed on PBMCs. CDR3 coding DNA: TGTGCCAGCAGCTTGGGACTAGCGCTTGATACGCAGTATTTT. Translating it yields CASSLGLALDTQYF.